This T cell receptor (beta chain) is drawn from a study of early T cells in non-severe SARS-CoV-2 infection. Study summary: The input, bulk RNA from unsorted whole blood, was sequenced, and chains were unpaired. Overall study findings and caveats: The VDJdb matching leaned toward anti-spike CD8 responses and overlooked private and CD4 specificities.

This clonotype occurred many times. No antigen is known for it. Germline V gene data show CDR1 as LNHDA and CDR2 as SQIVND (reference sequence). This CDR3 region has 14 residues. Trimming took off 5 bases at V and 1 base at J, with 11 bases between the two ends. Molecules of cDNA were individually given unique molecular identifiers that were attached to them. From the 5' RACE reads, TCRdb called clonotypes with MiXCR, one entry per CDR3 protein. This sample has some 36,000 distinct CDR3 sequences, with over 4.5% found just once. The material sequenced was whole blood. The chain combines TRBV19 with TRBJ2-5; the D gene is possibly TRBD1 (5 bases). This TCR came from an adult who was a healthcare worker with PCR-confirmed SARS-CoV-2 infection or an uninfected control (not recorded which). The CDR3 region has the DNA TGTGCCAGTAGTCCCTACCAGGGCCAAGAGACCCAGTACTTC. Encoded protein: CASSPYQGQETQYF.